What follows are 24 T cell receptor beta chains derived from one specimen sequenced in a study of CD8 T cells in ankylosing spondylitis. A single record per CDR3 protein comes from TCRdb applying MiXCR to the 5' RACE reads. The sample includes just over 300,000 distinct CDR3 sequences, about 20% seen only once; the top ten take 3.5%. The sequencing input was blood, either unsorted or a sorted T cell fraction (not recorded which). These receptor sequences come from a female donor with ankylosing spondylitis or in good health (not recorded which).

This clonotype was counted a few times. The gene calls are TRBV20-1 and TRBJ1-1; the D is unclear. Trimming left V 6 bases short and J 6 bases short, with 8 bases between. Germline lookup yields CDR1 DFQATT and CDR2 SNEGSKA (reference sequence). The CDR3 length is 10 residues. DNA for the CDR3: TGCAGTGCCGACTCTGCTGAAGCTTTCTTT. This codes for CSADSAEAFF.

The rearrangement uses TRBV6-1 and TRBJ2-3; 15 nucleotides line up with TRBD2. The germline V gene encodes CDR1 MNHNS and CDR2 SASEGT. The CDR3 totals 17 residues. The V gene end was trimmed by 8 bases and the J gene end by 0 bases; junction bases not matched to a gene: 6. CDR3 loop: CASGTGTSGRSTDTQYF. In nucleotides, the CDR3 is TGTGCCAGCGGAACCGGGACTAGCGGGAGGAGCACAGATACGCAGTATTTT.

This clonotype came up many times. V usage is TRBV12-3 or TRBV12-4 and J usage is TRBJ2-3; D ambiguous. CDR3 size: 15 residues. The V end was cut by 1 base, the J end by 0 bases, with 8 bases between. The CDR3 loop is CASSLGRASTDTQYF. The DNA of the CDR3 is TGTGCCAGCAGTTTAGGGCGCGCTAGCACAGATACGCAGTATTTT.

This clonotype was counted a few times. V and J are TRBV12-3 or TRBV12-4 and TRBJ2-7; TRBD2 matches 9 bases. The CDR3 loop spans 13 amino acids. J lost 9 bases, V lost 5 bases, and 8 bases had no gene match. CDR3 sequence (DNA): TGTGCCAGCAGTCTGGGGACTAGCAGGGGGCAGTACTTC. Protein: CASSLGTSRGQYF.

The rearrangement links TRBV11-2 to TRBJ2-7; 9 bases align to TRBD1. Per germline, CDR1 SGHAT and CDR2 FQNNGV. V dropped 2 bases and J dropped 3; count of bases not matched to a gene: 2. The CDR3 sequence is 14 residues long. CDR3 sequence reads: CASSLRDRDYEQYF. Written as DNA, the CDR3 is TGTGCCAGCAGCTTACGGGACAGGGACTACGAGCAGTACTTC.

This clonotype was observed a few times. The junction does not match germline at one end; this may be a read error. The rearrangement uses TRBV4-2 and TRBJ2-7, with 7 bases fitting TRBD2. The CDR3 is made up of 16 amino acids. Germline V gene sequence: CDR1 LGHNA, CDR2 YNFKEQ. This chain's CDR3 is CASSQERAGPSNEQYF. The CDR3 bases are TGTGCCAGCAGCCAAGAGAGAGCGGGACCCTCCAACGAGCAGTACTTC.

The chain carries TRBV18 and TRBJ1-2, with 7 bases lining up with TRBD1. CDR3 length: 14 residues. With 3 bases clipped from V and 3 bases from J, the junction kept 4 bases outside the gene matches. Germline values: CDR1 KGHSH, CDR2 LQKENI. CDR3 in amino acids: CASSPGQFDYGYTF. The CDR3 DNA reads TGTGCCAGCTCACCGGGACAGTTTGACTATGGCTACACCTTC.

The table lists this clonotype with many counts. CDR3 bases: TGTGCCACCAGCTTACGGCTCTCTGGAAACACCATATATTTT. It codes for CATSLRLSGNTIYF. This rearrangement joins TRBV15 to TRBJ1-3; no definite D call. Between the trimmed V and J ends, which lost 5 bases and 0 bases, there was a span of 8 bases. The CDR3 spans 14 residues. Germline V gives CDR1 LNHNV, CDR2 YYDKDF (reference sequence).

This clonotype was seen at least ten times. The gene calls are TRBV29-1 and TRBJ2-5, with TRBD1 matching over 7 bases. Germline assignment: CDR1 SQVTM and CDR2 ANQGSEA. J lost 1 base, V lost 3 bases, and 2 bases had no gene match. This CDR3 contains 13 residues. CDR3 DNA: TGCAGCGTTGAGGCAGGGGGCCAAGAGACCCAGTACTTC. Its translation is CSVEAGGQETQYF.

V usage is TRBV6-2 or TRBV6-3 and J usage is TRBJ2-6; TRBD1 aligns across 10 bases. The CDR3 is 16 amino acids. With V trimmed by 10 bases and J by 0 bases, 6 bases remained unmatched. Germline V gives CDR1 MNHEY, CDR2 SVGEGT. The DNA for the CDR3 is TGTGCCATATCGGGACAGGGGTTCTCTGGGGCCAACGTCCTGACTTTC. This encodes CAISGQGFSGANVLTF.

The chain couples TRBV24-1 to TRBJ2-1; D gene unclear. This CDR3 contains 16 residues. V lost 2 bases and J lost 0, with 10 bases in between. Looked up from germline, CDR1 is KGHDR and CDR2 is SFDVKD. The CDR3 DNA follows: TGTGCCACCAGTGATTCGGAGCCAAGCTCCTACAATGAGCAGTTCTTC. Translated, it gives CATSDSEPSSYNEQFF.

The chain is built from TRBV5-5 and TRBJ2-7; 7 nucleotides agree with TRBD2. V shed 9 bases, J shed 4 bases, and the junction held 7 bases outside the gene matches. The CDR3 sequence is 12 residues long. Germline V gene data show CDR1 as SGHKS and CDR2 as YYEKEE (reference sequence). The CDR3 loop reads CATVREGYEQYF. In nucleotides, the CDR3 is TGTGCCACCGTCAGGGAGGGGTACGAGCAGTACTTC.

This chain connects TRBV20-1 to TRBJ2-7; 9 nucleotides align to TRBD1. Trimming cost V 6 bases and J 3 bases; bases outside gene matches: 15. CDR3 size: 16 residues. Germline CDR1 and CDR2: DFQATT and SNEGSKA (reference sequence). This CDR3 is CSAPSGTGINRYEQYF. The CDR3 DNA sequence: TGCAGTGCACCTTCCGGGACAGGGATCAACCGCTACGAGCAGTACTTC.

This clonotype was detected a few times. The V and J genes are TRBV20-1 and TRBJ2-4; the D gene is possibly TRBD2 (5 bases). CDR3 length: 14 amino acids. V lost 1 base to trimming and J lost 7 bases, with 14 bases between them. The germline gives CDR1 DFQATT, CDR2 SNEGSKA (reference sequence). The CDR3 loop is CSARGAGKRNIQYF. The DNA for the CDR3 is TGCAGTGCTAGAGGGGCGGGCAAAAGGAACATTCAGTACTTC.

This clonotype was seen many times. V and J are TRBV5-1 and TRBJ1-4, with D uncertain. V lost 4 bases, J lost 6 bases, and 10 bases lay in between. In germline, CDR1 is SGHRS, CDR2 YFSETQ. This CDR3 comprises 13 residues. CDR3 in DNA: TGCGCCAGCAGCCCGAGCCTAGATGAAAAACTGTTTTTT. This codes for CASSPSLDEKLFF.

The gene calls are TRBV5-1 and TRBJ2-1; 11 nucleotides match TRBD2. V lost 4 bases and J lost 7; bases outside the gene matches: 7. Germline V lookup: CDR1 SGHRS, CDR2 YFSETQ. The length of the CDR3 is 15 residues. The chain's CDR3 is CASSQRLAGPNEQFF. For the CDR3, the DNA is TGCGCCAGCAGCCAACGACTAGCGGGACCGAATGAGCAGTTCTTC. Complete variable domain (other parts from reference TRBV5-1 and TRBJ2-1): KAGVTQTPRYLIKTRGQQVTLSCSPISGHRSVSWYQQTPGQGLQFLFEYFSETQRNKGNFPGRFSGRQFSNSRSEMNVSTLELGDSALYLCASSQRLAGPNEQFFGPGTRLTVL.

V and J are TRBV7-2 and TRBJ2-1; D may match TRBD1 or TRBD2 (5 bases each). CDR1 and CDR2 from the germline V gene are SGHTA and FQGNSA. The CDR3 has 15 amino acids. V was trimmed by 2 bases and J by 7 bases, leaving 15 bases between them. Written as DNA, the CDR3 is TGTGCCAGCAGCTTATCCAGCTTTTGGGGGAATGAGCAGTTCTTC. This codes for CASSLSSFWGNEQFF.

This clonotype was picked up a small number of times. The gene calls are TRBV29-1 and TRBJ1-4; the D gene is possibly TRBD1 (6 bases). Trimming took 2 bases from V and 10 from J, leaving 11 bases between them. Germline V gene data show CDR1 as SQVTM and CDR2 as ANQGSEA. The CDR3 runs to 12 residues. The DNA for the CDR3 is TGCAGCGTTGAACAGGGGACGGCAAAACTGTTTTTT. This codes for CSVEQGTAKLFF. Drawing the rest from reference TRBV29-1 and TRBJ1-4, the complete variable domain is SAVISQKPSRDICQRGTSLTIQCQVDSQVTMMFWYRQQPGQSLTLIATANQGSEATYESGFVIDKFPISRPNLTFSTLTVSNMSPEDSSIYLCSVEQGTAKLFFGSGTQLSVL.

V and J are TRBV7-2 and TRBJ2-5, with TRBD2 matching 8 bases. The CDR3 sequence is 14 residues long. The germline V gene encodes CDR1 SGHTA and CDR2 FQGNSA. After removal of 5 bases from V and 2 bases from J, the junction contained 4 bases not matched to a gene. CDR3 sequence reads: CASSRSGVQETQYF. In nucleotides, the CDR3 is TGTGCCAGCAGCCGTAGCGGGGTTCAAGAGACCCAGTACTTC.

The rearrangement links TRBV20-1 to TRBJ2-1, with D possibly TRBD1 on 5 matching bases. Trimming left V 7 bases short and J 8 bases short, with 12 bases between. This CDR3 has 11 residues. The V gene's germline CDR1 is DFQATT and CDR2 SNEGSKA (reference sequence). This CDR3 is CSGGLGDEQFF. The CDR3 DNA is TGCAGTGGGGGCTTGGGCGATGAGCAGTTCTTC.

This sequence joins TRBV18 and TRBJ1-2, with D possibly TRBD1 on 5 matching bases. The germline V gene has CDR1 KGHSH and CDR2 LQKENI. The CDR3 loop spans 13 amino acids. The V end was cut by 6 bases, the J end by 3 bases, with 11 bases between. This CDR3 reads CASSSGRDYGYTF. DNA for the CDR3: TGTGCCAGCTCGTCGGGGCGCGACTATGGCTACACCTTC.

This clonotype was counted between two and nine times. This chain uses TRBV7-9 with TRBJ2-7; 7 nucleotides align to TRBD2. The CDR3 is made up of 15 amino acids. The junction had 7 bases not matched to a gene; V was cut back by 2 bases and J by 3 bases. Germline V lookup: CDR1 SEHNR, CDR2 FQNEAQ (reference sequence). In nucleotides, the CDR3 is TGTGCCAGCAGCTTATTTGCGGGAGCGAGCTACGAGCAGTACTTC. Protein: CASSLFAGASYEQYF.

This clonotype appeared once. The rearrangement uses TRBV2 and TRBJ2-1; 11 nucleotides line up with TRBD1. This CDR3 has 14 amino acids. V dropped 6 bases and J dropped 6; count of bases not matched to a gene: 4. Germline V gives CDR1 SNHLY, CDR2 FYNNEI. CDR3: CASRGGTGGNEQFF. The CDR3 DNA follows: TGTGCCAGCAGGGGTGGGACAGGGGGCAATGAGCAGTTCTTC.

This clonotype was counted a few times. The rearrangement links TRBV6-1 to TRBJ2-7; 8 bases agree with TRBD1. The J segment lost 7 bases and the V segment lost 6 bases, leaving 14 bases of the junction unmatched. Per germline, CDR1 MNHNS and CDR2 SASEGT. The CDR3 length is 15 residues. CDR3 loop: CASSPMDRAPGEQYF. CDR3 DNA: TGTGCCAGCAGCCCTATGGACAGGGCCCCTGGGGAGCAGTACTTC.